This TCR beta chain stems from a study of graft-versus-host responses after intestinal transplantation. V lost 5 bases to trimming and J lost 6 bases; unmatched junction nucleotides: 6. The germline gives CDR1 SEHNR, CDR2 FQNEAQ (reference sequence). This CDR3 contains 13 residues. Remarks on this clone: Its antigen is not identified.

Here immunoSEQ multiplex PCR was the method, and the copy in TCRdb shows in-frame clones only, minus some. This table has about 89,000 clones, 91% appearing once. The sequencing here drew on unstimulated CD4+ T cells sorted from spleen or lymph node cells, taken before intestinal transplant. This sequence was found in a human donor who received an intestinal transplant. The chain recombines TRBV7-9 with TRBJ1-2; 7 positions agree with TRBD1. The CDR3 loop is CASSPGQANGYTF. The CDR3 bases are TGTGCCAGCAGCCCCGGACAGGCCAATGGCTACACCTTC.